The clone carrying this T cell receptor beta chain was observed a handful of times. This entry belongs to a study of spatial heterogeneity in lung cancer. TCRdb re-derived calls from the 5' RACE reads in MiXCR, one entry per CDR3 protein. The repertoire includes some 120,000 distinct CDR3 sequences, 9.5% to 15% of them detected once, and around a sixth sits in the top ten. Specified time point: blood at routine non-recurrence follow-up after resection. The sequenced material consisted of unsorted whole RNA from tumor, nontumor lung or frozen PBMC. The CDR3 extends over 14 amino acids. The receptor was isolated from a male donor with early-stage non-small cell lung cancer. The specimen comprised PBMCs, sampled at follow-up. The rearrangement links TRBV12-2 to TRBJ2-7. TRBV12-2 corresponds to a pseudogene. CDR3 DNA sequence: TGTGCAAGTCGCCTCGAACACAGAGTGAACGAGCAGTACTTC. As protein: CASRLEHRVNEQYF.